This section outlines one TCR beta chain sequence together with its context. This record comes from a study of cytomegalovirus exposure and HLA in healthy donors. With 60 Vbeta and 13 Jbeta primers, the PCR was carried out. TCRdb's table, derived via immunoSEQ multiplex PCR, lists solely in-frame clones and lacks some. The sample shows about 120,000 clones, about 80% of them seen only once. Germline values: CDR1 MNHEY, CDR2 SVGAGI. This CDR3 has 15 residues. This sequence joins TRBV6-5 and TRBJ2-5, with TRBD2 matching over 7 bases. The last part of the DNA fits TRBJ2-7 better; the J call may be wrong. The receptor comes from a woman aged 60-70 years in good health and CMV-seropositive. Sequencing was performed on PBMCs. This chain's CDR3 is CASSYSSNSGYEQYF. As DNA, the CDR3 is TGTGCCAGCAGTTACTCGAGTAATAGCGGGTACGAGCAGTACTTC.